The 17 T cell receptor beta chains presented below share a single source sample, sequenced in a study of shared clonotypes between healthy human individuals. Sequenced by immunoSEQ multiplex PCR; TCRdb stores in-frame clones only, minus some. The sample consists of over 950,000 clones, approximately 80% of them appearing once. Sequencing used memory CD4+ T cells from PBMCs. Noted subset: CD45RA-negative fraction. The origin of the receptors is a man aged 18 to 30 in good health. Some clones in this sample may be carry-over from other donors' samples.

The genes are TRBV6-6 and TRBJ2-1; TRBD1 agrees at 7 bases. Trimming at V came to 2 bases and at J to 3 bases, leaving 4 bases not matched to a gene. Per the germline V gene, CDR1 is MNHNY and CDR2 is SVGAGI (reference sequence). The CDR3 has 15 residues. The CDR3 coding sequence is TGTGCCAGCAGTTACAGGGGGCAATTCTACAATGAGCAGTTCTTC. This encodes CASSYRGQFYNEQFF.

CDR3 sequence: CASRWGQGAIGELFF. CDR3 nucleotide sequence: TGTGCCAGCAGGTGGGGACAGGGGGCGATCGGGGAGCTGTTTTTT. This sequence joins TRBV27 and TRBJ2-2, with 12 bases lining up with TRBD1. The CDR3 has 15 residues. Germline values: CDR1 MNHEY, CDR2 SMNVEV (reference sequence). The V segment lost 6 bases and the J segment 7 bases; nucleotides outside the gene matches: 6.

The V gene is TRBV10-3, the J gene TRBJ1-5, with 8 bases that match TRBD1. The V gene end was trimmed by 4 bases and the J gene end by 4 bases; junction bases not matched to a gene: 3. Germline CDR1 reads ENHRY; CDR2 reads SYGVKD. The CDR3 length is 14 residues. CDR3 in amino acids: CAISATGANQPQHF. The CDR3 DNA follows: TGTGCCATCAGTGCGACAGGGGCAAATCAGCCCCAGCATTTT.

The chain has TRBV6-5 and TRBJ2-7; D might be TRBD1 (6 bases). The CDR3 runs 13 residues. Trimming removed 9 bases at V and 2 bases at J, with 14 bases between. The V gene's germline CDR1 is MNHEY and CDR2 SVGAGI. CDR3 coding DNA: TGTGCCAGAACAGGGATGTTAACCTACGAGCAGTACTTC. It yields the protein CARTGMLTYEQYF.

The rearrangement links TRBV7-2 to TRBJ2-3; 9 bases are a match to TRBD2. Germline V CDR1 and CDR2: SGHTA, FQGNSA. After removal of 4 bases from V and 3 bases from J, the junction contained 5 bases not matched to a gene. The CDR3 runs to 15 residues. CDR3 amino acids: CASSSGLARTDTQYF. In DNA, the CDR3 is TGTGCCAGCAGCTCTGGACTAGCGAGGACAGATACGCAGTATTTT.

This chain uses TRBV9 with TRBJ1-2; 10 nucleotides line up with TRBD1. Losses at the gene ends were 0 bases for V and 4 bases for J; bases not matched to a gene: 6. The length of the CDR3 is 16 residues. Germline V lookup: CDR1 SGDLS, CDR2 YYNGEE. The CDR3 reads CASSVADRGRSYGYTF. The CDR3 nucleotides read TGTGCCAGCAGCGTAGCCGACAGGGGGCGCTCCTATGGCTACACCTTC. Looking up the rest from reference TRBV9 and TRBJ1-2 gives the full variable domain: DSGVTQTPKHLITATGQRVTLRCSPRSGDLSVYWYQQSLDQGLQFLIQYYNGEERAKGNILERFSAQQFPDLHSELNLSSLELGDSALYFCASSVADRGRSYGYTFGSGTRLTVV.

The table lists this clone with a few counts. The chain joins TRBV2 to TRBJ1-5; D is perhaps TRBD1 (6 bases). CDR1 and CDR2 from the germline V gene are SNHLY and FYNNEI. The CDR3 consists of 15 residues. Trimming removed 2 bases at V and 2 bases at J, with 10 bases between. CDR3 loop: CASSENREGNQPQHF. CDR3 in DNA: TGTGCCAGCAGTGAAAACAGGGAGGGCAATCAGCCCCAGCATTTT. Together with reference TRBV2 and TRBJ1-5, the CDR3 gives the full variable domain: EPEVTQTPSHQVTQMGQEVILRCVPISNHLYFYWYRQILGQKVEFLVSFYNNEISEKSEIFDDQFSVERPDGSNFTLKIRSTKLEDSAMYFCASSENREGNQPQHFGDGTRLSIL.

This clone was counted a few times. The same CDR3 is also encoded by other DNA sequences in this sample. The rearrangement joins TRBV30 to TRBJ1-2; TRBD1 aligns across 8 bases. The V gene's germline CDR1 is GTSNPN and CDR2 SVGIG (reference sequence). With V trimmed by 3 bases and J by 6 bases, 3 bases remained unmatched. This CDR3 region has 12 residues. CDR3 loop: CAWRGDRHGYTF. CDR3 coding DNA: TGTGCCTGGAGGGGGGACAGGCATGGCTACACCTTC.

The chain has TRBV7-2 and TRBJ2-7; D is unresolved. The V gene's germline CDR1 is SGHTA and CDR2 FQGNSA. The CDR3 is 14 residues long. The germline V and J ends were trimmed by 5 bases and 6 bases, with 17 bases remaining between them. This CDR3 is CASSPGGTLREQYF. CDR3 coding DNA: TGTGCCAGCAGCCCGGGCGGTACCCTCCGCGAGCAGTACTTC.

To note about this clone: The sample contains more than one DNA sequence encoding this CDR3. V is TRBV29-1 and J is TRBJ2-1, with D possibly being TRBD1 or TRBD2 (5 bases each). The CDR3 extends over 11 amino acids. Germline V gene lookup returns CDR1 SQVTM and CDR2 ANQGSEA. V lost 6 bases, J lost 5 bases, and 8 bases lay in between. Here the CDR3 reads CSVEGNNEQFF. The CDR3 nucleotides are TGCAGCGTCGAGGGGAACAATGAGCAGTTCTTC.

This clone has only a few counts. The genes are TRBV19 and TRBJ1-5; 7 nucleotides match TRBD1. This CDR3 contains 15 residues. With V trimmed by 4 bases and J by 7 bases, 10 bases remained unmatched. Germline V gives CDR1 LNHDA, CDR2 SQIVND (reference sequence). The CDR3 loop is CASSTSRTGGQPQHF. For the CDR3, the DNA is TGTGCCAGTAGTACATCAAGGACAGGAGGACAGCCCCAGCATTTT.

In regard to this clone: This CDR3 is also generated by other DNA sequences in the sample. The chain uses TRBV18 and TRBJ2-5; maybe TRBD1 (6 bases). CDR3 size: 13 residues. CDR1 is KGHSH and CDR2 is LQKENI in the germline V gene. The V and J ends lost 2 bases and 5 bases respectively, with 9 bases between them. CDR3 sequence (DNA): TGTGCCAGCTCACCAGGGGGCAGGGAGACCCAGTACTTC. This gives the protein CASSPGGRETQYF.

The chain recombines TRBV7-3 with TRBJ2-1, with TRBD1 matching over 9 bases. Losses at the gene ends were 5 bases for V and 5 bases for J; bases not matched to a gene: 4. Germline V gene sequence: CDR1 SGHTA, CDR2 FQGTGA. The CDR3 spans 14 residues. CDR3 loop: CASSKQGAHNEQFF. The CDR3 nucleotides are TGTGCCAGCAGCAAACAGGGGGCGCACAATGAGCAGTTCTTC.

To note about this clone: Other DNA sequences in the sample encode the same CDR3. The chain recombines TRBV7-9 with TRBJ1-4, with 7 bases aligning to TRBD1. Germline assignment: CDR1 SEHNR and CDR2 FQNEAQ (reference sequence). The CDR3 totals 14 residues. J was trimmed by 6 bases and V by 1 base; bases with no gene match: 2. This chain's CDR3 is CASSLGQGDEKLFF. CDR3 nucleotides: TGTGCCAGCAGCTTAGGACAGGGTGATGAAAAACTGTTTTTT.

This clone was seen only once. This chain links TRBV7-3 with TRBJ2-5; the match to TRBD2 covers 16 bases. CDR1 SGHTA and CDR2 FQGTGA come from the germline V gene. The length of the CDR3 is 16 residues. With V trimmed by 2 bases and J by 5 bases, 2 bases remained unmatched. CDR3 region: CASSLGTSGRDETQYF. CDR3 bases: TGTGCCAGCAGCTTAGGGACTAGCGGGAGGGATGAGACCCAGTACTTC.

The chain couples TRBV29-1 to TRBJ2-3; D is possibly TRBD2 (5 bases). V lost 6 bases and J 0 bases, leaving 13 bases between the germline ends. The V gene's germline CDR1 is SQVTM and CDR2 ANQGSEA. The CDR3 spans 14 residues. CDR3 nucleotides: TGCAGCGTACTTTTCGGCGGGAGCACAGATACGCAGTATTTT. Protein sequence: CSVLFGGSTDTQYF.

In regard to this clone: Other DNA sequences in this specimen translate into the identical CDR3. The CDR3 protein is CASSLASGRGETQYF. Written as DNA, the CDR3 is TGTGCCAGCAGCTTAGCAAGCGGGAGGGGCGAGACCCAGTACTTC. The rearrangement links TRBV7-2 to TRBJ2-5; 10 positions match TRBD2. CDR1 is SGHTA and CDR2 is FQGNSA in the germline V gene. Germline trimming cut 0 bases from V and 5 bases from J; bases unmatched to any gene: 3. The CDR3 runs 15 residues.